This T cell receptor beta chain came from a study of cytomegalovirus exposure and HLA in healthy donors. Study as a whole: About 85 million unique TCRs from HLA-typed donors were held in an early release of data. Of some 410 genotyped donors, 81% grouped in the Caucasian-associated ancestry cluster.

The CDR3 covers 15 residues. With V trimmed by 7 bases and J by 5 bases, 9 bases remained unmatched. Germline V gene lookup returns CDR1 LNHDA and CDR2 SQIVND (reference sequence). Worth noting for this clone: Antigen specificity is unknown.

The PCR made use of 60 Vbeta and 13 Jbeta primers. Libraries were prepared by immunoSEQ multiplex PCR; TCRdb keeps only in-frame clonotypes and omits some of them. Of over 50,000 clones listed, about four fifths are singletons. The study's findings and limits: The study recorded fewer than 200 TCR beta chains that were cytomegalovirus-associated.

J is TRBJ1-4 and V is TRBV19, with TRBD1 matching 8 bases. The sample consisted of PBMCs. This sequence originates from a man aged 40-50 years in good health and CMV-seronegative. CDR3 amino acids: CASTLTGGTNEKLFF. As DNA, the CDR3 is TGTGCCAGTACCCTAACAGGGGGGACGAATGAAAAACTGTTTTTT.